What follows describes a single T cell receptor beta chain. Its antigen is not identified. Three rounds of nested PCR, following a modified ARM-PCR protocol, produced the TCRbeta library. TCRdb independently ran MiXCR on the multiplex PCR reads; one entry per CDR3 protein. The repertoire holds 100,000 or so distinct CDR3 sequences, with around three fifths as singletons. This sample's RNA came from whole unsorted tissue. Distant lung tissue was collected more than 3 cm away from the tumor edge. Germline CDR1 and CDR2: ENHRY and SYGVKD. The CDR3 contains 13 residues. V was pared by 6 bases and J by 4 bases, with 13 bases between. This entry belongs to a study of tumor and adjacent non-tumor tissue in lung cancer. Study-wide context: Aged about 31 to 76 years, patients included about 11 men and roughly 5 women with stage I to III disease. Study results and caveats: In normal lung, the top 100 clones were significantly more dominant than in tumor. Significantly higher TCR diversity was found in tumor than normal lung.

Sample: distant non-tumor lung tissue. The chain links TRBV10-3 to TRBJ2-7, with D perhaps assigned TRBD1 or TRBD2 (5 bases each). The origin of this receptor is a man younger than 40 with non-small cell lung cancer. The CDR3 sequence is CAIRWDLGYEQYF. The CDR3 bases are TGTGCCATCAGGTGGGACCTCGGGTACGAGCAGTACTTC.